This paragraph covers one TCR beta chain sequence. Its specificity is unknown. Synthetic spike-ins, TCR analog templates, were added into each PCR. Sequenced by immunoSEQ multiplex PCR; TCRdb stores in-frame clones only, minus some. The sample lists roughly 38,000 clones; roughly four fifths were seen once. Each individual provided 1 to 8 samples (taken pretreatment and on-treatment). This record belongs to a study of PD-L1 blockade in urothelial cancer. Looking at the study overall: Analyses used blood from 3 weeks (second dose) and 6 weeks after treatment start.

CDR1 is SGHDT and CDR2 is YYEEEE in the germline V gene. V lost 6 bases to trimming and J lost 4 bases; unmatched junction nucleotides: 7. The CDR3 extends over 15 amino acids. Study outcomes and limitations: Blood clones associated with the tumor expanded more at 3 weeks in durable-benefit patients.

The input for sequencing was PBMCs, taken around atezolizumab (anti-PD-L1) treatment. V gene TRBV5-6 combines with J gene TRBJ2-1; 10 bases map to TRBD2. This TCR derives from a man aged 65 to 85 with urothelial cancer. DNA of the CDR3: TGTGCCAGCAACCTCTTAGCGGGAGGTTACAATGAGCAGTTCTTC. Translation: CASNLLAGGYNEQFF.